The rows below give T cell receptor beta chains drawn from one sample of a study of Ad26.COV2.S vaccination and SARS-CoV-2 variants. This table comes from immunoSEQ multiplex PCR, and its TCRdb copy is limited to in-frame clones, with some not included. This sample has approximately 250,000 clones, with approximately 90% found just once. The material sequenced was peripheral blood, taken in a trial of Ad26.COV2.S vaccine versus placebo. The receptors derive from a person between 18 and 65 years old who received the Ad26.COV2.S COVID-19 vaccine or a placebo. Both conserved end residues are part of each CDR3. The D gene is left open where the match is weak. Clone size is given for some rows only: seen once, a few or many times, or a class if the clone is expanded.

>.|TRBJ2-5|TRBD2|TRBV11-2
CASSPPGLALQETQYF
TGTGCCAGCAGCCCCCCGGGACTAGCGCTGCAAGAGACCCAGTACTTC
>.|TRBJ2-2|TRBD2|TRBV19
CASSIDRRTSGRLNTGELFF
TGTGCCAGTAGTATAGATCGACGGACTAGCGGGAGACTGAACACCGGGGAGCTGTTTTTT
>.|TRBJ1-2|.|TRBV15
CATSLALADPWGYTF
TGTGCCACCAGCTTGGCCTTGGCGGACCCCTGGGGCTACACCTTC
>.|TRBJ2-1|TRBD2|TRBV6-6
CASSPRTSGGHTYNEQFF
TGTGCCAGCAGTCCCCGGACTAGCGGGGGCCATACCTACAATGAGCAGTTCTTC
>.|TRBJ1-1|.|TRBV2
CASTFGEMGTEAFF
TGTGCCAGCACTTTCGGGGAGATGGGCACTGAAGCTTTCTTT
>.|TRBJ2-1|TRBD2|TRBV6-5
CASRALAGGSNEQFF
TGTGCCAGCAGGGCGTTAGCGGGAGGGAGCAATGAGCAGTTCTTC
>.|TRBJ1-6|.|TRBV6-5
CASSFKDEDSPLHF
TGTGCCAGCAGTTTCAAGGACGAGGATTCACCCCTCCACTTT
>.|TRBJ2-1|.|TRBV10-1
CASSRPHSSYNEQFF
TGCGCCAGCAGTCGTCCGCATAGCTCCTACAATGAGCAGTTCTTC
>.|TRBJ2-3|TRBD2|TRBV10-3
CAINGLAESTDTQYF
TGTGCCATCAACGGACTAGCGGAGAGCACAGATACGCAGTATTTT
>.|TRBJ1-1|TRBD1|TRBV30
CAWATGANTEAFF
TGTGCCTGGGCGACAGGGGCGAACACTGAAGCTTTCTTT
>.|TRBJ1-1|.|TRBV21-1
CASSKEQGYWIRDTEAFF
TGTGCCAGCAGCAAGGAACAGGGTTATTGGATAAGGGACACTGAAGCTTTCTTT
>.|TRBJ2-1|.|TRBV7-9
CASRTGVGPLQGEQFF
TGTGCCAGCCGTACGGGGGTTGGCCCTCTCCAGGGTGAGCAGTTCTTC
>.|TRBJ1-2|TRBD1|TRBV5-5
CASSVDRGLPGYTF
TGTGCCAGCAGCGTAGACAGGGGGCTCCCTGGCTACACCTTC
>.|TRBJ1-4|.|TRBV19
CASSIMSTNEKLFF
TGTGCCAGTAGTATAATGTCAACTAATGAAAAACTGTTTTTT
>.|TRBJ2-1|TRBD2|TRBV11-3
CASSLTGTNNEQFF
TGTGCCAGCAGCTTGACCGGGACTAACAATGAGCAGTTCTTC
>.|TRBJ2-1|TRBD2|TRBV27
CASPPEAGDNEQFF
TGTGCCAGCCCCCCGGAGGCGGGAGACAATGAGCAGTTCTTC
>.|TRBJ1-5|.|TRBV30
CAWSVGSNQPQHF
TGTGCCTGGAGTGTAGGGAGCAATCAGCCCCAGCATTTT
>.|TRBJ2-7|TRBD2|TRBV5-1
CASSAPPLIAGGAYEQYF
TGCGCCAGCAGCGCCCCCCCTTTGATAGCGGGGGGAGCCTACGAGCAGTACTTC
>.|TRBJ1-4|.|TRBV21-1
CASSKVRQDPATNEKLFF
TGTGCCAGCAGCAAAGTACGGCAGGACCCTGCAACTAATGAAAAACTGTTTTTT
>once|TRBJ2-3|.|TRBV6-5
CASSPRRAGDTQYF
TGTGCCAGCAGTCCCCGACGGGCCGGAGATACGCAGTATTTT
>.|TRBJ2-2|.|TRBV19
CASSIPGSGAGELFF
TGTGCCAGTAGTATCCCGGGATCTGGAGCCGGGGAGCTGTTTTTT